This T cell receptor beta chain is drawn from a study of CD8 T cells in ankylosing spondylitis. Study findings and constraints: Fewer than ten highly homologous variants made up a TCR beta motif that seemed to typify ankylosing spondylitis blood. Reported data indicate significant enrichment of disease-linked clones within matched ankylosing spondylitis synovial fluid. Reports of some motif variants in reactive arthritis synovial fluid and blood predate this one.

The authors made TCR beta libraries by quantitative 5'-RACE with molecular barcodes. TCRdb reprocessed the 5' RACE reads with MiXCR, giving one entry per CDR3 protein. This table has some 800,000 distinct CDR3 sequences, 12% appearing once. This clonotype was counted a few times. The antigen is undetermined. V shed 3 bases, J shed 7 bases, and the junction held 4 bases outside the gene matches. The germline gives CDR1 SGHTA, CDR2 FQGNSA. The CDR3 covers 13 residues. The genes are TRBV7-2 and TRBJ1-2; 8 nucleotides agree with TRBD1. This receptor was identified in a male donor with ankylosing spondylitis. The sample comprised blood, either unsorted or a sorted T cell fraction (not recorded which). The CDR3 bases are TGTGCCAGCAGCTTTCCAGGGGGCCCTGGCTACACCTTC. This sequence encodes CASSFPGGPGYTF.